This entry is about one T cell receptor beta chain. This record comes from a study of blood T cell repertoires in COVID-19. Study as a whole: Collection of acute and convalescent COVID-19 samples took place in the United States, Italy and Spain. In each case, the material was cDNA or gDNA derived from T cells, B-cell-depleted T cells, or PBMCs.

In the study's own analysis: Amplification from reference gene primers served as the basis for estimated nucleated cell counts. Data came from immunoSEQ multiplex PCR; TCRdb stores just in-frame clones and leaves some out. The DNA was the basis for D and trimming; V, J and clone size are from that table. The sample holds 150,000 to 200,000 clones; roughly nine tenths are singletons and the top ten take 15% to 20%. The J segment lost 1 base and the V segment lost 0 bases, leaving 4 bases of the junction unmatched. Germline values: CDR1 MGHRA, CDR2 YSYEKL. There are 16 residues in the CDR3. This TCR came from a man between 60 and 75 years old with active or convalescent COVID-19. The sample comprised peripheral blood. This sequence joins TRBV4-1 and TRBJ1-1; 8 bases are a match to TRBD1. This CDR3 is CASSQDPGTGNTEAFF. CDR3 in DNA: TGCGCCAGCAGCCAAGACCCAGGGACAGGGAACACTGAAGCTTTCTTT.